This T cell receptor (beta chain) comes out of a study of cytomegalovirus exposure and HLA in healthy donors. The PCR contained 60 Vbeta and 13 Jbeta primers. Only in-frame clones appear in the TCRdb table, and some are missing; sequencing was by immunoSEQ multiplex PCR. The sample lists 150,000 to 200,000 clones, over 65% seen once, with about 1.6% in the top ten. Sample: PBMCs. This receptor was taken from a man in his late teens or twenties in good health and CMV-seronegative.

The CDR3 here is CASSGRAGSRDTQYF. DNA of the CDR3: TGTGCCAGCAGTGGGAGGGCAGGGAGTAGAGATACGCAGTATTTT. The chain couples TRBV28 to TRBJ2-3; 7 bases agree with TRBD2. CDR1 is MDHEN and CDR2 is SYDVKM in the germline V gene. V lost 5 bases and J lost 5; bases outside the gene matches: 10. This CDR3 comprises 15 residues.